A single TCR beta chain is shown here with its context. Investigators reverse transcribed all isolated RNA, so they sequenced expressed TCRB transcripts. The table came from immunoSEQ multiplex PCR; TCRdb's copy has only in-frame clones and leaves some out. The sample contains hundreds of thousands of clones, 30% of which appear only once. The junction had 8 bases not matched to a gene; V was cut back by 3 bases and J by 8 bases. The germline V gene encodes CDR1 KGHSH and CDR2 LQKENI. The CDR3 is 16 amino acids. These data originate in a study of beta chain features in type 1 diabetes. The sequenced sample consisted of naive CD4+ T cells from blood. The chain is built from TRBV18 and TRBJ2-1; 12 bases line up with TRBD2. The receptor's source is a man younger than 35 in good health. The CDR3 protein is CASSPGLAGFVDEQFF. DNA of the CDR3: TGTGCCAGCTCACCCGGACTAGCGGGATTCGTGGATGAGCAGTTCTTC.